Listed here are 16 T cell receptor beta chains from one sample, sequenced in a study of identical twins. MiXCR was run by TCRdb on the 5' RACE reads, yielding one entry per CDR3 protein. The sample lists fewer than 550,000 distinct CDR3 sequences, roughly 15% occurring once. The same data also contributed to another study, on yellow fever vaccine responses in identical twins.

The sequencing input was CD4+ T cells sorted from blood. The receptors stem from a woman between 18 and 29 years old in good health.

This clonotype was counted only a few times. CDR3 nucleotide sequence: TGCGCCAGCAGCTTGGACCCTAGCGAGACATACAATGAGCAGTTCTTC. This translates into CASSLDPSETYNEQFF. This chain links TRBV5-1 with TRBJ2-1, with D tentatively TRBD2 (6 bases). Trimming removed 0 bases at V and 4 bases at J, with 14 bases between. The CDR3 runs to 16 residues. Germline assignment: CDR1 SGHRS and CDR2 YFSETQ.

This clonotype was observed a handful of times. The chain combines TRBV2 with TRBJ2-5; the match to TRBD2 covers 8 bases. The CDR3 runs to 13 residues. Looked up from germline, CDR1 is SNHLY and CDR2 is FYNNEI. V was pared by 4 bases and J by 4 bases, with 2 bases of the junction left unmatched. The CDR3 DNA follows: TGTGCCAGCAGTGGGACTAGCCGAGAGACCCAGTACTTC. Its protein product is CASSGTSRETQYF.

This clonotype has a handful of counts. The chain joins TRBV12-3 or TRBV12-4 to TRBJ2-7; 7 bases agree with TRBD1. V gave up 1 base and J gave up 1 base; unmatched junction bases: 4. CDR3 length equals 15 residues. CDR3 region: CASSLVGTASYEQYF. The CDR3 nucleotides read TGTGCCAGCAGTTTAGTAGGGACAGCTTCCTACGAGCAGTACTTC.

This clonotype was counted at least ten times. V gene TRBV3-1 combines with J gene TRBJ2-7; 10 bases match TRBD2. The germline gives CDR1 LGHDT, CDR2 YNNKEL (reference sequence). J was trimmed by 3 bases and V by 1 base; bases with no gene match: 6. This CDR3 has 16 residues. The CDR3 region is CASSQVRLAGNYEQYF. In DNA form, the CDR3 reads TGTGCCAGCAGCCAAGTTCGACTAGCGGGTAACTACGAGCAGTACTTC.

The chain carries TRBV12-3 or TRBV12-4 and TRBJ2-5; 11 bases agree with TRBD2. Unmatched junction bases numbered 5, after V lost 6 bases and J lost 2 bases. The CDR3 totals 15 residues. The CDR3 coding sequence is TGTGCCAGCAGGACGACTAGCGGGATGCAAGAGACCCAGTACTTC. This sequence encodes CASRTTSGMQETQYF.

This clonotype was observed many times. The chain employs TRBV7-2 and TRBJ1-2, with D unclear. The V gene's germline CDR1 is SGHTA and CDR2 FQGNSA. The CDR3 totals 12 residues. The V and J ends lost 4 bases and 4 bases respectively, with 7 bases between them. CDR3 bases: TGTGCCAGCAGCTACAGTCTCTATGGCTACACCTTC. Amino acids: CASSYSLYGYTF.

This clonotype showed up just a few times. The chain couples TRBV28 to TRBJ2-2, with TRBD2 matching 11 bases. Germline lookup yields CDR1 MDHEN and CDR2 SYDVKM. V lost 4 bases to trimming and J lost 4 bases; unmatched junction nucleotides: 11. The CDR3 is made up of 18 amino acids. CDR3: CASSSPQGTSGFTGELFF. CDR3 coding DNA: TGTGCCAGCAGTTCACCCCAAGGGACTAGCGGCTTCACCGGGGAGCTGTTTTTT.

This clonotype came up a few times. The V and J genes are TRBV12-3 or TRBV12-4 and TRBJ1-6; perhaps TRBD1 as D (6 bases). The CDR3 spans 14 residues. The V end was cut by 3 bases, the J end by 8 bases, with 11 bases between. CDR3 protein: CASSLGDIYSPLHF. The CDR3 nucleotides read TGTGCCAGCAGTTTGGGGGACATATATTCACCCCTCCACTTT.

This clonotype came up a few times. This rearrangement joins TRBV29-1 to TRBJ2-1; D ambiguous. The CDR3 spans 13 residues. CDR1 and CDR2 (germline): SQVTM, ANQGSEA. V lost 4 bases to trimming and J lost 2 bases, with 9 bases between them. This CDR3 reads CSVGSNTYNEQFF. DNA for the CDR3: TGCAGCGTTGGATCGAACACCTACAATGAGCAGTTCTTC.

The V call is TRBV7-9, the J call TRBJ2-2; maybe TRBD1 (6 bases). The length of the CDR3 is 16 residues. V lost 5 bases, J lost 0 bases, and 13 bases lay in between. Germline-derived CDR1 and CDR2 are SEHNR and FQNEAQ (reference sequence). The CDR3 sequence: CASSTRGHTNTGELFF. Written as DNA, the CDR3 is TGTGCCAGCAGCACCCGGGGACACACGAACACCGGGGAGCTGTTTTTT.

V gene TRBV15 combines with J gene TRBJ2-2, with D uncertain. The CDR3 is 12 residues long. V was trimmed by 6 bases and J by 1 base, leaving 3 bases between them. The germline gives CDR1 LNHNV, CDR2 YYDKDF (reference sequence). CDR3 protein: CATSKNTGELFF. The CDR3 DNA follows: TGTGCCACCAGTAAGAACACCGGGGAGCTGTTTTTT.

This clonotype was seen repeatedly, ten times or more. The V gene is TRBV5-1, the J gene TRBJ2-1; perhaps TRBD2 as D (7 bases). CDR3 length: 15 amino acids. V gave up 2 bases and J gave up 6 bases, with 15 bases separating them. Germline V gene data show CDR1 as SGHRS and CDR2 as YFSETQ. This CDR3 is CASSFGGGTSNEQFF. The CDR3 nucleotides read TGCGCCAGCAGCTTCGGCGGGGGCACTAGCAATGAGCAGTTCTTC. Variable domain in full (rest from reference TRBV5-1 and TRBJ2-1): KAGVTQTPRYLIKTRGQQVTLSCSPISGHRSVSWYQQTPGQGLQFLFEYFSETQRNKGNFPGRFSGRQFSNSRSEMNVSTLELGDSALYLCASSFGGGTSNEQFFGPGTRLTVL.

This clonotype was seen a few times. The DNA for the CDR3 is TGTGCCAGCAGTTCTCGACTAGCGGGTTACACAGATACGCAGTATTTT. Translated, it gives CASSSRLAGYTDTQYF. V gene TRBV28 combines with J gene TRBJ2-3, with 10 bases lining up with TRBD2. This CDR3 comprises 16 residues. V lost 4 bases to trimming and J lost 2 bases; unmatched junction nucleotides: 6. The germline gives CDR1 MDHEN, CDR2 SYDVKM.

This clonotype was found many times. The chain recombines TRBV4-1 with TRBJ2-1, with 12 bases matching TRBD2. The trim removed 2 bases at V and 10 bases at J, leaving 6 bases unmatched. The V gene's germline CDR1 is MGHRA and CDR2 YSYEKL. This CDR3 contains 15 residues. CDR3 nucleotides: TGCGCCAGCAGCCAACGGGCTAGCGGGGGGGTGGAGCAGTTCTTC. It specifies CASSQRASGGVEQFF.

This clonotype was seen only a few times. DNA for the CDR3: TGTGCCAGCAGCCAAGCCCAGGGTAGGGATACGCAGTATTTT. It is translated as CASSQAQGRDTQYF. The chain joins TRBV3-1 to TRBJ2-3; maybe TRBD1 (5 bases). The CDR3 consists of 14 residues. Looked up from germline, CDR1 is LGHDT and CDR2 is YNNKEL (reference sequence). The germline V and J ends were trimmed by 1 base and 6 bases, with 11 bases remaining between them.

This clonotype was observed a few times. The chain links TRBV3-1 to TRBJ2-3; 15 bases fit TRBD2. Looked up from germline, CDR1 is LGHDT and CDR2 is YNNKEL (reference sequence). The ends lost 3 bases at V and 6 bases at J; junction bases unmatched: 4. This CDR3 is built from 16 residues. The CDR3 DNA reads as TGTGCCAGCAGCCAGGGACTAGCGGGGGGCCGGGATACGCAGTATTTT. Translated, it gives CASSQGLAGGRDTQYF.